The 31 T cell receptor beta chains given below trace back to one sample, sequenced in a study of beta chain features in type 1 diabetes. Study observations and caveats: Within each of all four CD4+ subsets, Type 1 diabetes patients had TCRB CDR3s that were moderately but significantly shorter.

As every portion of the isolated RNA was reverse transcribed, the sequencing read expressed TCRB transcripts. Assay: immunoSEQ multiplex PCR; the TCRdb copy retains only in-frame clones and omits some. This sample carries a few hundred thousand clones, about 15% of them seen once, and the ten largest clones take roughly 0.019%. No antigen has been identified for these receptors. Sample: naive CD4+ T cells from blood. The origin of the receptors is a man younger than 40 with type 1 diabetes.

The chain joins TRBV7-2 to TRBJ2-7; 12 bases are shared with TRBD2. Germline loops: CDR1 SGHTA, CDR2 FQGNSA. The V and J ends lost 5 bases and 6 bases, in that order; junction bases with no gene match: 8. The CDR3 runs 15 residues. CDR3 DNA: TGTGCCAGCAGCGGGACTAGCGGGTTGGGGGGCGAGCAGTACTTC. Translating it yields CASSGTSGLGGEQYF.

This clone was seen only a few times. This sequence joins TRBV21-1 and TRBJ1-6; TRBD1 is the table's D call, not checked against the DNA. TRBV21-1 is tagged as a pseudogene. The CDR3 sequence is 17 residues long. As DNA, the CDR3 is TGTGCCAGCAGCAAAGAGGGCAGGGGGCTTGAAAATTCACCCCTCCACTTT. This translates into CASSKEGRGLENSPLHF.

V gene TRBV5-1 combines with J gene TRBJ2-7; 8 nucleotides align to TRBD1. Germline values: CDR1 SGHRS, CDR2 YFSETQ. V shed 1 base, J shed 3 bases, and the junction held 3 bases outside the gene matches. CDR3 length equals 14 residues. CDR3 sequence: CASSLTGGNYEQYF. The DNA for the CDR3 is TGCGCCAGCAGCTTGACAGGGGGGAACTACGAGCAGTACTTC.

The rearrangement links TRBV19 to TRBJ2-3, with D possibly being TRBD1 (5 bases). Germline V lookup: CDR1 LNHDA, CDR2 SQIVND (reference sequence). The CDR3 loop spans 12 amino acids. Trimming took 6 bases from V and 1 from J, leaving 5 bases between them. The CDR3 sequence is CASRGGTDTQYF. Written as DNA, the CDR3 is TGTGCCAGTAGAGGGGGCACAGATACGCAGTATTTT.

V usage is TRBV30 and J usage is TRBJ2-3; no firm D call. With 4 bases removed from V and 5 bases from J, the gap between germline ends came to 7 bases. Germline V lookup: CDR1 GTSNPN, CDR2 SVGIG (reference sequence). CDR3 length: 11 residues. CDR3 residues: CAWTTGDTQYF. The CDR3 DNA sequence: TGTGCCTGGACTACGGGAGATACGCAGTATTTT.

The chain carries TRBV19 and TRBJ1-1; D is perhaps TRBD1 (5 bases). The CDR3 runs to 16 residues. The germline V and J ends were trimmed by 6 bases and 8 bases, with 25 bases remaining between them. The V gene's germline CDR1 is LNHDA and CDR2 SQIVND (reference sequence). CDR3 sequence reads: CASSTQSGTETEEAFF. The CDR3 DNA is TGTGCCAGTAGCACGCAATCGGGGACTGAGACTGAGGAAGCTTTCTTT.

The table lists this clone with a count of one. V is TRBV10-3 and J is TRBJ2-5; D possibly corresponds to TRBD2 (6 bases). The germline CDR1 and CDR2 sequences are ENHRY and SYGVKD. This CDR3 spans 15 amino acids. V was cut by 6 bases and J by 2 bases, with 16 bases left in between. The CDR3: CAIRTPGLPQETQYF. In DNA, the CDR3 is TGTGCCATCAGAACACCGGGACTTCCTCAAGAGACCCAGTACTTC.

This clone was detected only a few times. The genes are TRBV27 and TRBJ2-5; TRBD2 matches at 7 bases. CDR3 length: 15 residues. V dropped 6 bases and J dropped 2; count of bases not matched to a gene: 9. Germline V gives CDR1 MNHEY, CDR2 SMNVEV (reference sequence). This CDR3 reads CASSRLAGAQETQYF. DNA for the CDR3: TGTGCCAGCAGCCGACTTGCGGGAGCTCAAGAGACCCAGTACTTC.

This clone was seen more than once but under ten times. The gene calls are TRBV6-1 and TRBJ2-7; TRBD1 aligns across 7 bases. V shed 2 bases, J shed 6 bases, and the junction held 7 bases outside the gene matches. The CDR3 has 14 amino acids. The germline CDR1 and CDR2 sequences are MNHNS and SASEGT. The CDR3 coding sequence is TGTGCCAGCAGTGAAAGAGGGACAGCTGGCGAGCAGTACTTC. It translates to CASSERGTAGEQYF.

This clone showed up just a few times. The genes are TRBV5-1 and TRBJ1-2; D gene unclear. CDR3 length: 14 residues. Germline CDR1 is SGHRS and CDR2 is YFSETQ. The V gene lost 0 bases and the J gene lost 4 bases, with 10 bases spanning the gap. CDR3 sequence reads: CASSLDEGSYGYTF. Written as DNA, the CDR3 is TGCGCCAGCAGCTTGGACGAGGGAAGCTATGGCTACACCTTC.

V and J are TRBV29-1 and TRBJ1-2, with TRBD1 as a possible D gene (5 bases). Trimming removed 1 base from V and 4 bases from J, with 13 bases in between. Per the germline V gene, CDR1 is SQVTM and CDR2 is ANQGSEA. This CDR3 spans 14 amino acids. CDR3 loop: CSVEAGGTPYGYTF. In DNA, the CDR3 is TGCAGCGTTGAAGCTGGGGGGACTCCCTATGGCTACACCTTC.

CDR3 sequence (DNA): TGTGCCAGCAGCTCGGACAGGGGATGGGCTGAAGCTTTCTTT. Encoded protein: CASSSDRGWAEAFF. The chain uses TRBV13 and TRBJ1-1; 9 nucleotides line up with TRBD1. The V and J ends lost 4 bases and 6 bases, in that order; junction bases with no gene match: 6. The CDR3 runs 14 residues. From germline, CDR1 is PRHDT and CDR2 FYEKMQ (reference sequence).

The chain carries TRBV28 and TRBJ1-5; 7 nucleotides match TRBD1. This CDR3 has 15 amino acids. Germline loops: CDR1 MDHEN, CDR2 SYDVKM. The V gene end was trimmed by 3 bases and the J gene end by 5 bases; junction bases not matched to a gene: 7. As DNA, the CDR3 is TGTGCCAGCAGTTTCTCGGGACAGAAACATCAGCCCCAGCATTTT. This gives the protein CASSFSGQKHQPQHF.

The table lists this clone with a few counts. The chain has TRBV5-1 and TRBJ1-1; D perhaps matches TRBD1 (6 bases). Germline CDR1 SGHRS, CDR2 YFSETQ. This CDR3 is built from 14 residues. Trimming left V 4 bases short and J 1 base short, with 11 bases between. The CDR3 spells CASSKQGENTEAFF. In nucleotides, the CDR3 is TGCGCCAGCAGCAAACAGGGCGAGAACACTGAAGCTTTCTTT.

The genes are TRBV28 and TRBJ2-7; D is perhaps TRBD2 (5 bases). The CDR3 has 14 amino acids. The V and J ends lost 2 bases and 7 bases respectively, with 15 bases between them. Germline V gene lookup returns CDR1 MDHEN and CDR2 SYDVKM. CDR3 nucleotides: TGTGCCAGCAGTTTACCCCAGGCGTCGGGGGAGCAGTACTTC. Protein sequence: CASSLPQASGEQYF.

A few counts support this clone. The chain employs TRBV5-1 and TRBJ2-5; possible D gene TRBD2, 5 bases. Germline V gene lookup returns CDR1 SGHRS and CDR2 YFSETQ. The CDR3 totals 15 residues. Trimming took off 0 bases at V and 5 bases at J, with 14 bases between the two ends. CDR3 amino acids: CASSLAMDFGETQYF. In DNA form, the CDR3 reads TGCGCCAGCAGCTTGGCCATGGACTTCGGGGAGACCCAGTACTTC. Variable domain in full (rest from reference TRBV5-1 and TRBJ2-5): KAGVTQTPRYLIKTRGQQVTLSCSPISGHRSVSWYQQTPGQGLQFLFEYFSETQRNKGNFPGRFSGRQFSNSRSEMNVSTLELGDSALYLCASSLAMDFGETQYFGPGTRLLVL.

This chain uses TRBV14 with TRBJ2-1; no definite D call. This CDR3 has 13 residues. V lost 2 bases and J 13 bases, leaving 15 bases between the germline ends. Germline V CDR1 and CDR2: SGHDN, FVKESK. The CDR3 nucleotides are TGTGCCAGCAGCCAAAATTCCAATTCAATCCAGTTCTTC. Its translation: CASSQNSNSIQFF.

Concerning this clone itself: At one end, the junction sequence differs from germline, possibly due to a read error. The chain carries TRBV7-7 and TRBJ2-5; a weak D match, TRBD2 (5 bases). Germline V gene lookup returns CDR1 SSHAT and CDR2 FNYEAQ (reference sequence). The CDR3 has 16 residues. In nucleotides, the CDR3 is TGTGCTAGCAGCTTAGCCGGGCCGGGGAACCAAGAGACCCAGTACTTC. This sequence encodes CASSLAGPGNQETQYF. Based on the CDR3 plus reference TRBV7-7 and TRBJ2-5, the full variable domain is GAGVSQSPRYKVTKRGQDVTLRCDPISSHATLYWYQQALGQGPEFLTYFNYEAQPDKSGLPSDRFSAERPEGSISTLTIQRTEQRDSAMYRCASSLAGPGNQETQYFGPGTRLLVL.

The chain recombines TRBV2 with TRBJ1-5; D call uncertain. V lost 7 bases to trimming and J lost 8 bases, with 18 bases between them. The CDR3 is 14 amino acids. CDR1 and CDR2 from the germline V gene are SNHLY and FYNNEI. This CDR3 reads CASMGIAMGEPQHF. DNA for the CDR3: TGTGCCAGCATGGGAATTGCTATGGGAGAGCCCCAGCATTTT. Combining the CDR3 with reference TRBV2 and TRBJ1-5 gives the whole variable domain EPEVTQTPSHQVTQMGQEVILRCVPISNHLYFYWYRQILGQKVEFLVSFYNNEISEKSEIFDDQFSVERPDGSNFTLKIRSTKLEDSAMYFCASMGIAMGEPQHFGDGTRLSIL.

Regarding this clone: Distinct nucleotide sequences in the sample also encode this CDR3. The CDR3 DNA is TGTGCCAGCTCACCAGGAGGAGATACGCAGTATTTT. It specifies CASSPGGDTQYF. V gene TRBV18 combines with J gene TRBJ2-3, with D perhaps matching TRBD2 (5 bases). CDR3 length equals 12 residues. V lost 2 bases, J lost 5 bases, and 5 bases lay in between. Germline V lookup: CDR1 KGHSH, CDR2 LQKENI.

The chain uses TRBV6-5 and TRBJ1-1, with 7 bases fitting TRBD1. This CDR3 contains 11 residues. The germline V gene encodes CDR1 MNHEY and CDR2 SVGAGI. The junction had 2 bases not matched to a gene; V was cut back by 6 bases and J by 7 bases. The CDR3 region has the DNA TGTGCCAGCAGGGACAGGTATGAAGCTTTCTTT. Its translation: CASRDRYEAFF.

In its sample, this clone was seen a few times. This chain links TRBV10-3 with TRBJ2-7; D ambiguous. V was pared by 4 bases and J by 6 bases, with 7 bases between. This CDR3 region has 11 residues. Germline lookup yields CDR1 ENHRY and CDR2 SYGVKD. This chain's CDR3 is CAISGAGEQYF. Here the CDR3 DNA reads TGTGCCATCAGTGGAGCCGGCGAGCAGTACTTC.

This clone has just a few counts. The V call is TRBV5-1, the J call TRBJ2-1, with D perhaps TRBD2 (5 bases). Trimming stripped 0 bases from V and 0 bases from J, with 16 bases between. The V gene's germline CDR1 is SGHRS and CDR2 YFSETQ. There are 18 residues in the CDR3. CDR3 DNA: TGCGCCAGCAGCTTGGAAGGTAGCGCCCGGAGCTCCTACAATGAGCAGTTCTTC. This sequence encodes CASSLEGSARSSYNEQFF.

This clone was observed a handful of times. The chain links TRBV18 to TRBJ2-7; TRBD1 matches at 10 bases. V was clipped by 4 bases and J by 2 bases; unmatched bases: 2. In germline, CDR1 is KGHSH, CDR2 LQKENI. CDR3 length: 14 amino acids. The CDR3 bases are TGTGCCAGCTCACGGGACAGGGGCCCCTACGAGCAGTACTTC. Amino acids: CASSRDRGPYEQYF.

V and J are TRBV4-1 and TRBJ2-7, with D unresolved. V lost 0 bases and J 6 bases, leaving 9 bases between the germline ends. CDR1 MGHRA and CDR2 YSYEKL come from the germline V gene. The CDR3 spans 13 residues. The CDR3: CASSQEIRSEQYF. The CDR3 DNA follows: TGCGCCAGCAGCCAAGAAATCCGGTCCGAGCAGTACTTC.

To note about this clone: This specimen includes other DNA sequences encoding the same CDR3. The chain combines TRBV5-1 with TRBJ2-2; no clear D gene. CDR3 length equals 14 residues. Germline CDR1 SGHRS, CDR2 YFSETQ. The V and J ends lost 1 base and 2 bases respectively, with 6 bases between them. As DNA, the CDR3 is TGCGCCAGCAGCTTGACAACCAACACCGGGGAGCTGTTTTTT. It yields the protein CASSLTTNTGELFF.

This clone turned up a few times. The chain recombines TRBV25-1 with TRBJ2-3; no clear D. This CDR3 has 12 residues. CDR1 is MGHDK and CDR2 is SYGVNS in the germline V gene. The V end lost 2 bases, the J end lost 5 bases, and 5 bases lay between the germline ends. CDR3 sequence: CASSEIGDTQYF. The CDR3 nucleotides read TGTGCCAGCAGTGAAATCGGAGATACGCAGTATTTT.

This clone was seen more than once but under ten times. This rearrangement joins TRBV4-1 to TRBJ2-1; 9 positions match TRBD2. The germline CDR1 and CDR2 sequences are MGHRA and YSYEKL. CDR3 length: 16 amino acids. V gave up 2 bases and J gave up 3 bases; unmatched junction bases: 5. The CDR3 sequence: CASSQRAGGLYNEQFF. The CDR3 nucleotides read TGCGCCAGCAGCCAACGTGCGGGGGGGCTCTACAATGAGCAGTTCTTC.

This clone was detected once. The chain combines TRBV7-2 with TRBJ1-1; D gene unclear. The CDR3 is made up of 12 amino acids. The ends were cut back, 3 bases at V and 3 bases at J, with 5 bases in the middle. Germline V gene lookup returns CDR1 SGHTA and CDR2 FQGNSA. The CDR3 loop is CASSFRDTEAFF. The CDR3 nucleotides read TGTGCCAGCAGCTTCCGGGACACTGAAGCTTTCTTT.

The rearrangement uses TRBV14 and TRBJ2-5, with 7 bases lining up with TRBD2. Per the germline V gene, CDR1 is SGHDN and CDR2 is FVKESK. V dropped 4 bases and J dropped 2; count of bases not matched to a gene: 7. The CDR3 spans 15 residues. CDR3 protein: CASSPLGRGQETQYF. CDR3 bases: TGTGCCAGCAGCCCCCTAGGGAGGGGACAAGAGACCCAGTACTTC.

The chain is built from TRBV4-1 and TRBJ1-4; 10 bases align to TRBD1. The CDR3 covers 14 residues. The trim removed 4 bases at V and 8 bases at J, leaving 4 bases unmatched. In germline, CDR1 is MGHRA, CDR2 YSYEKL. CDR3 DNA: TGCGCCAGCAGCCTCGGGACAGGGGAAGAAAAACTGTTTTTT. As protein: CASSLGTGEEKLFF.